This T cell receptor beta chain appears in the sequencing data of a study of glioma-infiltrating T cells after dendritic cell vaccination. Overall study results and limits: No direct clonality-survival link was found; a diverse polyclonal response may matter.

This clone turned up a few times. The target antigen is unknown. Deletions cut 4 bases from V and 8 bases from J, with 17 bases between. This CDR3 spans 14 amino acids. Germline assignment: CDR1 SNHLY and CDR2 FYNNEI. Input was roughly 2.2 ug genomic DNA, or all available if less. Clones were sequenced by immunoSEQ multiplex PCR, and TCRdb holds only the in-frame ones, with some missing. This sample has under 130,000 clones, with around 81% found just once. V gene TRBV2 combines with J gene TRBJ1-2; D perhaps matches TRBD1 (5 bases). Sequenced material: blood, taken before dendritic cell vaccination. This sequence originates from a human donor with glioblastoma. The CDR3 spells CASSVLTVDPGYTF. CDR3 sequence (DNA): TGTGCCAGCAGTGTACTGACAGTGGATCCGGGCTACACCTTC.